A selection of T cell receptor beta chains follows, all from one sample in a study of cytomegalovirus exposure and HLA in healthy donors. This table comes from immunoSEQ multiplex PCR, and its TCRdb copy is limited to in-frame clones, with some not included. The table includes over 120,000 clones, approximately 80% detected once. The sample taken for sequencing was PBMCs. These receptors came from a man aged 45-65 years in good health and CMV-seronegative. Both conserved end residues are part of each CDR3. The D gene is left open where the match is weak. Size is omitted from some rows. Given values are once, few, many or a class for expanded clones.

TRBJ2-7,TRBD1,TRBV14,-,CAIQPGQGSYEQYF,TGTGCCATCCAGCCGGGACAGGGAAGCTACGAGCAGTACTTC
TRBJ1-2,TRBD1,TRBV2,few,CASSERRDRGTGYYGYTF,TGTGCCAGCAGTGAACGGAGGGACAGGGGGACGGGTTACTATGGCTACACCTTC
TRBJ2-1,TRBD1,TRBV5-8,-,CASSFPGTGGSYNEQFF,TGTGCCAGCAGCTTCCCCGGGACAGGGGGCTCCTACAATGAGCAGTTCTTC
TRBJ1-2,TRBD1,TRBV11-2,few,CASSPGTGVSGYTF,TGTGCCAGCAGCCCCGGAACAGGGGTGAGTGGCTACACCTTC
TRBJ1-5,TRBD1,TRBV2,few,CASSAARRGLSNQPQHF,TGTGCCAGCAGTGCCGCTCGCAGGGGGCTTAGCAATCAGCCCCAGCATTTT
TRBJ1-2,TRBD1,TRBV5-5,-,CASRGDSYGYTF,TGTGCCAGCAGGGGGGACAGCTATGGCTACACCTTC
TRBJ2-7,-,TRBV21-1,-,CASIRSPPDCPSSYEQYF,TGTGCCAGCATACGGTCCCCCCCGGACTGCCCGAGCTCCTACGAGCAGTACTTC
TRBJ2-5,TRBD1,TRBV11-3,once,CASSPEGTGRRETQYF,TGTGCCAGCAGCCCTGAGGGGACAGGGAGGAGAGAGACCCAGTACTTC
TRBJ2-3,TRBD2,TRBV9,-,CASSPGLAGTDTQYF,TGTGCCAGCAGCCCCGGACTAGCGGGCACAGATACGCAGTATTTT
TRBJ2-7,-,TRBV6-1,once,CASSGSASVGNEQYF,TGTGCCAGCAGTGGGTCTGCTAGCGTAGGTAACGAGCAGTACTTC
TRBJ2-1,TRBD2,TRBV5-1,-,CASSLAGTSGSAEQFF,TGCGCCAGCAGCTTGGCTGGGACTAGCGGGAGTGCTGAGCAGTTCTTC
TRBJ2-3,TRBD2,TRBV30,-,CAWSRGGTDTQYF,TGTGCCTGGAGTCGGGGGGGCACAGATACGCAGTATTTT
TRBJ2-1,TRBD2,TRBV5-1,-,CASRVTGTSSFSGEQFF,TGCGCCAGCAGAGTAACCGGGACTAGTTCTTTTTCCGGTGAGCAGTTCTTC
TRBJ2-1,-,TRBV7-3,-,CASSLIRGSYNEQFF,TGTGCCAGCAGCTTAATCAGGGGCTCCTACAATGAGCAGTTCTTC
TRBJ1-2,-,TRBV27,-,CASSLGQGWYGYTF,TGTGCCAGCAGTTTAGGGCAGGGATGGTATGGCTACACCTTC
TRBJ2-5,-,TRBV19,-,CASSIRRGTQETQYF,TGTGCCAGTAGTATCCGAAGGGGGACCCAAGAGACCCAGTACTTC
TRBJ1-4,TRBD1,TRBV27,-,CASSIGDRGGEKLFF,TGTGCCAGCAGCATCGGGGACAGGGGGGGCGAAAAACTGTTTTTT
TRBJ1-2,-,TRBV7-9,-,CASSFINYGYTF,TGTGCCAGCAGCTTTATTAACTATGGCTACACCTTC
TRBJ2-2,-,TRBV18,few,CASSPSRRQNTGELFF,TGTGCCAGCTCACCTAGTCGTCGACAGAACACCGGGGAGCTGTTTTTT
TRBJ1-2,-,TRBV7-9,-,CASSLPPQGDGYTF,TGTGCCAGCAGCTTACCTCCGCAAGGGGATGGCTACACCTTC
TRBJ1-5,TRBD1,TRBV4-1,-,CASSQAGTEDQPQHF,TGCGCCAGCAGCCAGGCCGGGACAGAGGATCAGCCCCAGCATTTT
TRBJ1-1,-,TRBV5-4,-,CASSLEQGNTEAFF,TGTGCCAGCAGCTTGGAGCAGGGTAACACTGAAGCTTTCTTT
TRBJ2-7,-,TRBV5-1,once,CASSLEGPQGSYEQYF,TGCGCCAGCAGCTTGGAGGGGCCGCAGGGCTCCTACGAGCAGTACTTC
TRBJ2-4,TRBD1,TRBV30,-,CAWSSGGKNIQYF,TGTGCCTGGAGTTCAGGGGGCAAAAACATTCAGTACTTC
TRBJ1-5,TRBD1,TRBV25-1,-,CASSDRGNQPQHF,TGTGCCAGCAGTGACAGGGGGAATCAGCCCCAGCATTTT
TRBJ2-7,-,TRBV28,-,CASSLNPVTYEQYF,TGTGCCAGCAGTTTAAATCCGGTCACCTACGAGCAGTACTTC
TRBJ1-2,TRBD1,TRBV6-1,-,CASSGGTGAGYGYTF,TGTGCCAGCAGTGGAGGGACAGGGGCGGGCTATGGCTACACCTTC
TRBJ2-7,TRBD1,TRBV6-5,-,CASRRTGSYEQYF,TGTGCCAGCAGGAGGACAGGGTCCTACGAGCAGTACTTC
TRBJ2-7,TRBD2,TRBV5-1,-,CASSLATSGQGEQYF,TGCGCCAGCAGCTTGGCGACTAGCGGGCAGGGCGAGCAGTACTTC
TRBJ1-2,TRBD1,TRBV7-8,-,CASSLRSLGQGYGYTF,TGTGCCAGCAGCTTACGGTCTCTGGGACAGGGCTATGGCTACACCTTC
TRBJ2-7,TRBD1,TRBV27,-,CASSGTAYEQYF,TGTGCCAGCAGTGGGACAGCCTACGAGCAGTACTTC
TRBJ2-1,TRBD2,TRBV28,-,CASSPMASGGARNEQFF,TGTGCCAGCAGTCCCATGGCGAGCGGGGGGGCTCGAAATGAGCAGTTCTTC